This T cell receptor (beta chain) was sequenced in a study of blood T cell repertoires in COVID-19. Study overall: The samples span acute and convalescent COVID-19 from the United States, Italy and Spain. PBMCs, B-cell-depleted T cells, or T cells were the source of the cDNA or gDNA that made up the material.

V lost 6 bases, J lost 2 bases, and 6 bases stayed unmatched. Per the germline V gene, CDR1 is KGHSH and CDR2 is LQKENI. The CDR3 extends over 15 amino acids. In terms of age and location, participants ranged from about 18 to 100 years and lived in about 25 US areas. The study counted Cohort 3 donors as recovered given two negative PCRs, clearance, or symptom resolution. Produced via immunoSEQ multiplex PCR; TCRdb's table is partial and in-frame only. The table lists 250,000 to 300,000 clones, 89% of them singletons. This sequence joins TRBV18 and TRBJ2-1, with 8 bases lining up with TRBD2. Sequenced material: PBMCs or T cells enriched from blood (not recorded which). The TCR comes from a woman aged 60-75 years who had recovered from COVID-19. The DNA for the CDR3 is TGTGCCAGCTCGGGGGCGGGGGGCCCCTACAATGAGCAGTTCTTC. This codes for CASSGAGGPYNEQFF.